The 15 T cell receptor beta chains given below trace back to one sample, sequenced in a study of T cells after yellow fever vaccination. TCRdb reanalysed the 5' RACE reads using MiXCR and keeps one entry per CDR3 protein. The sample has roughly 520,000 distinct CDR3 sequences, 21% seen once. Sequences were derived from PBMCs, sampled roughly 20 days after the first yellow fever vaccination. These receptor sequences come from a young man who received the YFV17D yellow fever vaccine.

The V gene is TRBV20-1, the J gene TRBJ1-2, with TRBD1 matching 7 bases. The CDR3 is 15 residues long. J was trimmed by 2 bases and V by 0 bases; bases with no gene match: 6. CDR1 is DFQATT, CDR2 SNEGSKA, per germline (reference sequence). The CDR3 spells CSARDEGGQNYGYTF. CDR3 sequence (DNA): TGCAGTGCTAGAGACGAAGGGGGCCAAAACTATGGCTACACCTTC.

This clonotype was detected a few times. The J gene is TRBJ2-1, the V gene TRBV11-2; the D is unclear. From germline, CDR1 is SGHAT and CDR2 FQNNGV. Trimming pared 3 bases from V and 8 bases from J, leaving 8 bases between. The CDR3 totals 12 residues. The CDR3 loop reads CASSFTSYEQFF. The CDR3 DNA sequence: TGTGCCAGCAGCTTCACCAGCTATGAGCAGTTCTTC.

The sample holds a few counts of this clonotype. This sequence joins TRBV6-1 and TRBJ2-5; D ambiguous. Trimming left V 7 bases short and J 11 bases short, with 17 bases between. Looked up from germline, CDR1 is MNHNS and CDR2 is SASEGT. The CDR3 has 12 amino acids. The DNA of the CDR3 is TGTGCCAGCAATCAAGCCCCCGGGCCGCAGTACTTC. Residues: CASNQAPGPQYF.

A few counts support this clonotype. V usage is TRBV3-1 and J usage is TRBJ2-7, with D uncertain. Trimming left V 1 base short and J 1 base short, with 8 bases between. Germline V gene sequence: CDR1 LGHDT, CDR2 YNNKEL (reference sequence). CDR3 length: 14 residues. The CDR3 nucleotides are TGTGCCAGCAGCCAAGTGGTTGGATCCTACGAGCAGTACTTC. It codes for CASSQVVGSYEQYF.

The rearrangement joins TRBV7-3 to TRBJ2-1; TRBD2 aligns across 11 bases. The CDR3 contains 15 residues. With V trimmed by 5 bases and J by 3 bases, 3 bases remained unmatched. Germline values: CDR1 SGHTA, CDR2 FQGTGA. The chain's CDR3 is CASSVLAGGYNEQFF. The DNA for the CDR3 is TGTGCCAGCAGCGTCCTAGCGGGGGGCTACAATGAGCAGTTCTTC.

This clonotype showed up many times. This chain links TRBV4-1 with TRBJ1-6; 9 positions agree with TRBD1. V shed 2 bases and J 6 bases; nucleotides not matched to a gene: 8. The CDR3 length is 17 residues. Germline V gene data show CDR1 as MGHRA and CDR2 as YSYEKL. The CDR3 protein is CASSQRQGDRFNSPLHF. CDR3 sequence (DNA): TGCGCCAGCAGCCAAAGACAGGGGGATCGCTTTAATTCACCCCTCCACTTT.

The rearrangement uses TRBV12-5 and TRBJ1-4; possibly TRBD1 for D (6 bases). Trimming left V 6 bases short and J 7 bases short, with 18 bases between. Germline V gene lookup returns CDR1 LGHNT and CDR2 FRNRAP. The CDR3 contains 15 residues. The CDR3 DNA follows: TGTGCTAGTGGACCAGGCCGACAGGTCCCTGAAAAACTGTTTTTT. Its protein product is CASGPGRQVPEKLFF.

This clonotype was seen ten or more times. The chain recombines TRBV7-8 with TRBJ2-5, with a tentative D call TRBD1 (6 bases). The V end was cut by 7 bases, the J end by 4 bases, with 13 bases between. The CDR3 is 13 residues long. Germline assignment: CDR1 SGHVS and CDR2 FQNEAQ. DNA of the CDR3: TGTGCCAGCACCAAACCCAGGGGAGAGACCCAGTACTTC. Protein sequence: CASTKPRGETQYF.

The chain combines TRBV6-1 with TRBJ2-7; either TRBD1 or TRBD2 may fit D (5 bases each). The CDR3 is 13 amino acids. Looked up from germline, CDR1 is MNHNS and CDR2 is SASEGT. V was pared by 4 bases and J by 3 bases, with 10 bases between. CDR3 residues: CASSGGILYEQYF. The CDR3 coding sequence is TGTGCCAGCAGTGGGGGGATTCTCTACGAGCAGTACTTC.

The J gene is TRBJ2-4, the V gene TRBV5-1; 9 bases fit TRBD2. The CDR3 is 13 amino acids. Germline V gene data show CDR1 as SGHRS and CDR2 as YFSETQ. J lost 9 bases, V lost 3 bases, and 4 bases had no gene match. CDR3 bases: TGCGCCAGCAGCTCGCAACTAGCGGGCATTCAGTACTTC. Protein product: CASSSQLAGIQYF.

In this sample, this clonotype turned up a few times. In DNA form, the CDR3 reads TGTGCCAGCACCCATACCCTACGGGTTCCCTACGAGCAGTACTTC. This sequence encodes CASTHTLRVPYEQYF. The rearrangement uses TRBV5-6 and TRBJ2-7; D not resolved. The CDR3 is 15 amino acids. Germline CDR1 and CDR2: SGHDT and YYEEEE. The V end was cut by 6 bases, the J end by 2 bases, with 18 bases between. Based on the CDR3 plus reference TRBV5-6 and TRBJ2-7, the full variable domain is DAGVTQSPTHLIKTRGQQVTLRCSPKSGHDTVSWYQQALGQGPQFIFQYYEEEERQRGNFPDRFSGHQFPNYSSELNVNALLLGDSALYLCASTHTLRVPYEQYFGPGTRLTVT.

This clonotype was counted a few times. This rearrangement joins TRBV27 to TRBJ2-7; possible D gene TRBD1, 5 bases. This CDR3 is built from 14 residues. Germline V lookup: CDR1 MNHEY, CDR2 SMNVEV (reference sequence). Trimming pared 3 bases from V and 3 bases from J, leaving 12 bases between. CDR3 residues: CASSLDTGDYEQYF. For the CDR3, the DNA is TGTGCCAGCAGTTTGGACACGGGTGACTACGAGCAGTACTTC.

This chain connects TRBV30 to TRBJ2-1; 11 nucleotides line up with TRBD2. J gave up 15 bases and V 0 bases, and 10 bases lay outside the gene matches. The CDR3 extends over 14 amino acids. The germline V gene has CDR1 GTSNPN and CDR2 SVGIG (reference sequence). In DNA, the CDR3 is TGTGCCTGGAGTGTACAGCTAGCGGGGGGTCGACGGTTCTTC. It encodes CAWSVQLAGGRRFF.

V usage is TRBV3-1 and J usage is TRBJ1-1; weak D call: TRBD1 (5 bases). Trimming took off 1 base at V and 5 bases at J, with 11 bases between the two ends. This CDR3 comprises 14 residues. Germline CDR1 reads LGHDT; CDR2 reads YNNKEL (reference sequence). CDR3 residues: CASSQAAGGTEAFF. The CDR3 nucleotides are TGTGCCAGCAGCCAAGCTGCGGGGGGTACTGAAGCTTTCTTT.

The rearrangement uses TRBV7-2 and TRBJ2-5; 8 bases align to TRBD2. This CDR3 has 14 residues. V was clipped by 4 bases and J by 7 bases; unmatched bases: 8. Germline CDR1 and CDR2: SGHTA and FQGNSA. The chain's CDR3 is CASSSNVGGGTQYF. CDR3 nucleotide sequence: TGTGCCAGCAGCTCCAACGTCGGGGGGGGGACCCAGTACTTC.